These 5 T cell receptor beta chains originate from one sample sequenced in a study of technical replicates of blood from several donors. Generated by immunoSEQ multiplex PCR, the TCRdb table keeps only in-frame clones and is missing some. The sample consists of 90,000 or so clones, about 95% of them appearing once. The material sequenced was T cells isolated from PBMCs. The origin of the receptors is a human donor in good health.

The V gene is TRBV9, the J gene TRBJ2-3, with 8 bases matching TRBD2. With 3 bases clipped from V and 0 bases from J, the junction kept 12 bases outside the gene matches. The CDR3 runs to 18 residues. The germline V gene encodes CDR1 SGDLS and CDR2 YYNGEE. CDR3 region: CASSESITSGTSTDTQYF. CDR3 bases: TGTGCCAGCAGCGAGTCAATTACTAGCGGAACTAGCACAGATACGCAGTATTTT.

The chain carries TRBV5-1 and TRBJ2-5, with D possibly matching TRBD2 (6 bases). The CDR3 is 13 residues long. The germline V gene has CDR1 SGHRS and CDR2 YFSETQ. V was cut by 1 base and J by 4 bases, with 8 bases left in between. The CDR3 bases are TGCGCCAGCAGCTTGATCGGGGGAGAGACCCAGTACTTC. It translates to CASSLIGGETQYF.

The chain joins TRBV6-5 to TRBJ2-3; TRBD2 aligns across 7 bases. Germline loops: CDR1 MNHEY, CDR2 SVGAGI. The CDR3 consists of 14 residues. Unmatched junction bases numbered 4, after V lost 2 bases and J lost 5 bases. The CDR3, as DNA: TGTGCCAGCAGTTACGTATCGGGGGGAGATACGCAGTATTTT. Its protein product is CASSYVSGGDTQYF.

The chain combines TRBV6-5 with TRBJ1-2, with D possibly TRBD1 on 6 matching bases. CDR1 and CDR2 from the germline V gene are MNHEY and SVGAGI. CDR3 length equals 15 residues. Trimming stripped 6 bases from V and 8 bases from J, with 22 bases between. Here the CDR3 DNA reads TGTGCCAGCAGACCTCCGGGACGCAGGGGAGGGGGCTACACCTTC. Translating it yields CASRPPGRRGGGYTF.

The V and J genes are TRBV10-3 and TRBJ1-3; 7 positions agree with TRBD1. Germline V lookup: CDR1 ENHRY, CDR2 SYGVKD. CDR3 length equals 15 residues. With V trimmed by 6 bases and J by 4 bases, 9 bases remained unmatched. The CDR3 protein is CAISRETGLGNTIYF. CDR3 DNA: TGTGCCATCAGCCGAGAGACAGGGCTCGGAAACACCATATATTTT.